What follows is one T cell receptor beta chain and its context. This clone was observed a single time. The antigen this receptor binds is unknown. No clone much larger than this one lies a single base away; base qualities are absent. Inclusive of the bounding cysteine and phenylalanine, the CDR3 is 14 residues long. Only the CDR3 part of the read is kept: 42 bases, read in frame from the first base. The germline V gene sets CDR1 to MNHEY and CDR2 to SVGAGI. Deletion took 4 bases off V and 0 bases off J, with a span of 7 bases between the germline ends. This sample is drawn from a study of blood T cell repertoires in COVID-19 (dated by TCRdb to about 2020). Study-wide context: Collaborator samples came from the United States, Italy and Spain and covered acute and convalescent phases of COVID-19. Nearly every sample came with metadata listing a de-identified subject ID, COVID-19 status, age in years and sex. The samples were drawn from the first 160 participants of the ongoing ImmuneRACE study and from 950 to 1,500 subjects provided by 6 global collaborators. The prospective study material was composed of cDNA or gDNA derived from T cells, B-cell-depleted T cells, or PBMCs. HLA class I and class II types, where available, came from metadata supplied by the sample provider rather than from assay-based typing. Deeply sampled blood TCRbeta repertoires from subjects exposed to, actively infected with, or recovered from COVID-19 were included in the dataset. The repertoires were released in a freely available public database intended as a resource for research on the immune response to SARS-CoV-2.

Whole blood was collected in K2EDTA tubes by collaborating institutions according to the institutions' own protocols. Collaborator samples were shipped for TCRbeta analysis as frozen whole blood, isolated PBMCs, or DNA extracted from either sample type. What the research found in general, with its limitations: The amount of clinical and demographic metadata varied by source and participant and was provided uncurated.

TCRbeta CDR3 regions were amplified from genomic DNA by means of the immunoSEQ Assay, a bias-controlled multiplex PCR. In the source study's methods: Within the assay, amplification of reference gene primers was used to estimate how many nucleated cells each sample contained. To quantify the absolute abundance of each unique TCRbeta CDR3 rearrangement, sequence reads were collapsed and filtered. For each sample, productive Simpson clonality was calculated as the square root of Simpson's diversity index over productive rearrangements. Drawn from immuneACCESS, this table holds only the in-frame rearrangements with V and J called that TCRdb kept. Clones are partly lost; checked studies trace under half to an unresolved V gene and leave the rest unexplained. V, J and clone size reflect that table, while D and trimming were determined from the DNA. Within this sample are 150,000 or so clones, with 60% to 85% of them counted one time only. The top ten constitute roughly 1.5% of the sample.

This TCR was sampled from a man of 80 years or more with acute or convalescent COVID-19. The chain links TRBV6-5 with TRBJ1-3; there is no confident call for the D gene. Sample: peripheral blood. The CDR3 has the sequence CASSSVVSGNTIYF. In nucleotide form, the sequence is TGTGCCAGCAGTTCAGTCGTCTCTGGAAACACCATATATTTT.